What follows is one TCR beta chain and its context. Its antigen is unknown. Qualities for individual bases were not recorded, and no much larger clone is one base off. This record comes from a study of blood T cells in healthy people across ages (dated by TCRdb to about 2015). Background for the entire study: In model experiments, roughly one uniquely barcoded TCR beta cDNA molecule per two T cells was captured by template switching. The study analyzed two additional independent replicas of 1 million unique cDNA reads from the same blood draw for two donors, one aged 18 to 29 and one aged 80 or older. The donors were split into four age groups: young (average around 17 years), middle-aged (more than 35), aged (about 62) and long-lived (approximately 80). Using deep sequencing normalized with unique cDNA molecular identifiers, the study measured how TCR beta repertoire diversity changes with age. Findings and caveats that apply to the study as a whole: Estimates of total diversity based on one million sequenced T cells were regarded as lower bounds and as underestimates. Observed TCR beta diversity per million T cells fell roughly linearly with age, and a significant reduction was already apparent by age roughly 40. Bulk unsorted PBMC profiling prevented conclusive comparison of naive and antigen-experienced compartments. Compared with the aged group, the long-lived group had more naive CD4+ T cells, fewer expanded clones and increased TCR diversity, a pattern suggesting age selection. Because donor CMV infection status was unknown, age-related changes in expanded clonotypes were potentially confounded. There was a strong correlation between observed TCR beta diversity and the percentage of naive T cells measured by flow cytometry.

Libraries were prepared through 5' RACE. These reads were obtained on an Illumina HiSeq 2500. A second roughly 6 to 11 cycle PCR used a sample-barcoded 5' primer and a J-beta primer mix. A template-switch 5' adaptor carrying 12 random nucleotides introduced a unique molecular identifier onto each TCR beta cDNA molecule. Each sample yielded at least 2.5 million CDR3-containing paired-end reads. The Mint cDNA synthesis kit, primed by a TRBC-specific oligonucleotide, was used to synthesize first-strand cDNA from all RNA. All cDNA was treated with uracil-DNA glycosylase and then went through a first 18-cycle PCR with the universal primers M1SS and BC2_uni_R. Per the original workflow: For normalization, 1 million high-quality reads, each with a distinct molecular identifier, were randomly selected from each sample. Instead of being binned into consensus sequences, reads with shared molecular identifiers were discarded. MiTCR, set to a Q25 quality threshold and the strictest error-elimination algorithm, was used for CDR3 identification, clonotype clustering and error correction. A nonparametric unseen species model with Euler transformation was used to estimate lower-bound total TCR beta diversity. The public reads were run again by TCRdb, first through fastp at Q25 and then through MiXCR, and only productive beta chains were kept. Here each entry gathers all rows of one CDR3 protein and keeps the most common genes and DNA. The V and J calls and clone size are TCRdb's, not the authors'. In all, the sample holds 700,000 to 900,000 distinct CDR3 sequences, and roughly 24% of those were seen once. The ten top clones hold about 2.9% of the sample.

CDR1 SGHRS and CDR2 YFSETQ were looked up in the germline V gene. The CDR3 holds 15 amino acids from the cysteine to the phenylalanine. Only the CDR3 region is kept as DNA, spanning 45 bases read in frame from base 1. V ends up 4 bases short and J 5 bases short, with an unmatched junction base count of 10. Systemically healthy Caucasian individuals from Russia, roughly 40 in total and aged about 6 to 100 years, were included as donors. Approximately 9.7 milliliters of peripheral blood were drawn from each donor into EDTA-treated Vacutainer tubes. Ficoll-Paque density-gradient centrifugation was used to isolate PBMCs, with at least 7 million per sample. Trizol reagent was used to extract total RNA from PBMCs, with at least 5.5 micrograms per sample. Naive CD45RAhigh/CD27high T cell percentages were measured by flow cytometry on a PBMC aliquot from every donor. The data were also submitted as part of a second study, on T cells of mothers and their children. The second study also describes: Nine systemically healthy Caucasian individuals, comprising three mothers and their six children, were included as donors. cDNA synthesis consumed the entire amount of extracted RNA, loaded at around 1.4 ug RNA in each 15 ul reaction. In the second PCR, the M1S primer added sample barcodes and 2-4 random nucleotides. Over 8 million TCR beta CDR3 reads were obtained for each mother, and approximately 3.2 million reads were obtained for each child. Thymic selection shapes the output of TCR recombination in a similar way in related and unrelated pairs, and inherited differences have a minor effect. Normalized repertoire overlap was always found to be slightly, but never significantly, higher in related mother-child pairs than in unrelated mother-child pairs. Persistent microchimeric T cell clones were not detected, at a sensitivity of around 99 clones per million clonotypes. To look for features that set related mother-child pairs apart from unrelated individuals, the researchers ran deep NGS to compare the TCR beta repertoires of mothers and children. On average, the children were approximately 11 +/- 4 years old, while the mothers were around 42 +/- 4 years old. After adapters were ligated using NEBNext reagents, the libraries underwent 100+100 nt paired-end sequencing on an Illumina HiSeq 2000. To prevent cross-contamination, the mother and child libraries were prepared one month apart and sequenced in separate runs. Each donor had between about 500,000 and 2,300,000 distinct TCR beta clonotypes identified. Naive TCR beta clonotypes were estimated from low-frequency clonotypes matched to each donor's FACS-determined naive share, without sorting.

The rearranged chain carries TRBV5-1 and TRBJ1-1; 8 central bases correspond to TRBD1. Sample: blood. The source is a boy aged 10-17 years in good health. CDR3 sequence: CASSMGGTGGTEAFF. The DNA sequence is TGCGCCAGCAGCATGGGGGGGACAGGAGGGACTGAAGCTTTCTTT.